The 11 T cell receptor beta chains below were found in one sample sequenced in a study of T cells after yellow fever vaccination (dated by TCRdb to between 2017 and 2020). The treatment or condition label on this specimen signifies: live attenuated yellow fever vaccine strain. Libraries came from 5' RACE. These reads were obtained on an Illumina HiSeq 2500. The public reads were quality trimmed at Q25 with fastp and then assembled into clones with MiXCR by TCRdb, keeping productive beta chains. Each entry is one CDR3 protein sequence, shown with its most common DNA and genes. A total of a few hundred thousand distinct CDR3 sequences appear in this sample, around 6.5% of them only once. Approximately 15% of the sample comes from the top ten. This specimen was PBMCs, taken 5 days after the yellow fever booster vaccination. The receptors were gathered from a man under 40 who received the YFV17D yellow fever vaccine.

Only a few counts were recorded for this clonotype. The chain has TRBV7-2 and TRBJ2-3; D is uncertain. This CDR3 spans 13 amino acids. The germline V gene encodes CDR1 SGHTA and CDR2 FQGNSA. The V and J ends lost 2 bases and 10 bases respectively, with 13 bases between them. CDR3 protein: CASSLLAARAQYF. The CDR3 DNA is TGTGCCAGCAGCTTACTCGCAGCCCGGGCGCAGTATTTT.

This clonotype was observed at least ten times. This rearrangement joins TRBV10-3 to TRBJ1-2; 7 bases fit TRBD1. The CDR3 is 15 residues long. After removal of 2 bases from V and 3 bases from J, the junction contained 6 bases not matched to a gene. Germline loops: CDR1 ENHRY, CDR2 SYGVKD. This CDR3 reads CAISERRDSHYGYTF. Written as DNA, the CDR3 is TGTGCCATCAGTGAGAGACGGGACAGCCACTATGGCTACACCTTC.

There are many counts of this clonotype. CDR3 DNA: TGTGCCACCGGGGAAGACACTAGCACAGATACGCAGTATTTT. The encoded protein is CATGEDTSTDTQYF. The chain is built from TRBV10-3 and TRBJ2-3, with a possible D match to TRBD2 (5 bases). This CDR3 region has 14 residues. Deletions cut 10 bases from V and 0 bases from J, with 14 bases between. Per the germline V gene, CDR1 is ENHRY and CDR2 is SYGVKD.

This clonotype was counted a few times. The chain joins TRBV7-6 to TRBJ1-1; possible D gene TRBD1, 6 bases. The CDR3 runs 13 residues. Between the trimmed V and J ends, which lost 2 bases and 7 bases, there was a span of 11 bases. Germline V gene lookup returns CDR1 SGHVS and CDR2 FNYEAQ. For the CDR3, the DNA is TGTGCCAGCAGCTTACAGGGGAACTTTGAAGCTTTCTTT. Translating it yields CASSLQGNFEAFF.

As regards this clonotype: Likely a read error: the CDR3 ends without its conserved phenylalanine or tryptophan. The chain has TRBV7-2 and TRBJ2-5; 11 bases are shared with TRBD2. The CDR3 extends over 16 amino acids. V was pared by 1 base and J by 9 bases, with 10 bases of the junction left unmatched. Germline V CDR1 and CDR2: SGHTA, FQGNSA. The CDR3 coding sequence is TGTGCCAGCAGCTTAGAAGGGACTAGCGGTCACAGGCCCCAGTACTAC. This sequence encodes CASSLEGTSGHRPQYY.

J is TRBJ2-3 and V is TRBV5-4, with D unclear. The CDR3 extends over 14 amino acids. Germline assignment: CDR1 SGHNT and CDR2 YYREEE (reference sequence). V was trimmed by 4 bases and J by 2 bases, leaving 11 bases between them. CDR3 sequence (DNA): TGTGCCAGCAGCCCCGGGTGGTCCACAGATACGCAGTATTTT. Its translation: CASSPGWSTDTQYF.

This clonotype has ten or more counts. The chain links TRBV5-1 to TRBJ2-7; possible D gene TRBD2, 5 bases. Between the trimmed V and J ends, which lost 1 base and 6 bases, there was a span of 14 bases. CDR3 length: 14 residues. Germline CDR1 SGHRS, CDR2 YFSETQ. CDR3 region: CASSLSASLGEQYF. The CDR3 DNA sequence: TGCGCCAGCAGCTTGAGTGCTAGCTTGGGCGAGCAGTACTTC. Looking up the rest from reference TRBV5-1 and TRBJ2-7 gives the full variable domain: KAGVTQTPRYLIKTRGQQVTLSCSPISGHRSVSWYQQTPGQGLQFLFEYFSETQRNKGNFPGRFSGRQFSNSRSEMNVSTLELGDSALYLCASSLSASLGEQYFGPGTRLTVT.

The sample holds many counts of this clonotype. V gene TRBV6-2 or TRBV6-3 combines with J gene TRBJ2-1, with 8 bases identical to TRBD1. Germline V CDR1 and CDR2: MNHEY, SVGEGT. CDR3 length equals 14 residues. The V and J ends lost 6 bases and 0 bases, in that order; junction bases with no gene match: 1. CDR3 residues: CASRGQGSYNEQFF. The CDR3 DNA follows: TGTGCCAGCAGAGGACAGGGCTCCTACAATGAGCAGTTCTTC.

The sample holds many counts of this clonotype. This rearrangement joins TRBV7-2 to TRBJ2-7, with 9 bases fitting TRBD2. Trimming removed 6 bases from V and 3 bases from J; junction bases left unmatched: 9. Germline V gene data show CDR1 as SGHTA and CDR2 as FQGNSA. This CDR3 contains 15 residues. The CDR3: CASRASGIAFYEQYF. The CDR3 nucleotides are TGTGCCAGCAGAGCTAGCGGGATAGCTTTCTACGAGCAGTACTTC. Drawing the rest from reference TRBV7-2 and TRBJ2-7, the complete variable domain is GAGVSQSPSNKVTEKGKDVELRCDPISGHTALYWYRQSLGQGLEFLIYFQGNSAPDKSGLPSDRFSAERTGGSVSTLTIQRTQQEDSAVYLCASRASGIAFYEQYFGPGTRLTVT.

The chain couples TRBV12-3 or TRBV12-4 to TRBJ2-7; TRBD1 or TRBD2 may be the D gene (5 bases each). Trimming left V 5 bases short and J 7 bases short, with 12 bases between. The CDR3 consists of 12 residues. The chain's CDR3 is CASSRREGEQYF. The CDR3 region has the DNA TGTGCCAGCAGTCGCCGTGAGGGGGAGCAGTACTTC.

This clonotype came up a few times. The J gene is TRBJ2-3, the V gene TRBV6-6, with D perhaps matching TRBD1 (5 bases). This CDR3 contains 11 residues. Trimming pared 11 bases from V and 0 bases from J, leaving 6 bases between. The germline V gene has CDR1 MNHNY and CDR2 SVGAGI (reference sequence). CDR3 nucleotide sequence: TGTGCCGGGGCAAGCACAGATACGCAGTATTTT. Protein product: CAGASTDTQYF.